Here is one T cell receptor (beta chain) with its context. Its antigen specificity is not known. No base quality information exists; no much larger clone differs at one position. Sequencing relied on an Illumina HiSeq 1500. TCRdb reworked the public reads: Q25 trimming with fastp, MiXCR clone assembly, productive beta chains retained. CDR3 protein duplicates are merged, each entry listing the most common genes and DNA. Here the sample has fewer than 650,000 distinct CDR3 sequences; approximately 40% occur a single time. In total, the top ten clones hold about 46% of the sample. This record belongs to a study of T cell repertoires in cytomegalovirus infection (dated by TCRdb to the late 2010s). Regarding the research as a whole: The peptide stimulations were aimed at well-studied HLA-B-restricted epitopes as well as recently identified HLA-C-restricted CMV epitopes, whose presentation resists viral immunomodulation. Donor HLA type was relevant to the analysis, as public TCR beta signatures indicated carriage of CMV infection together with the matching HLA type.

What the authors observed across the whole study: In both this cohort and an independent roughly 350-donor cohort, the cumulative frequency of public TCR beta family members distinguished carriers of CMV infection plus the relevant HLA type. The ex vivo response was dominated by HLA-C-restricted CMV-specific TCR beta clonotypes, and the single most frequent clonotype in two of eight donors was supplied by these HLA-C-restricted clonotypes.

There are 14 amino acids in the CDR3, from cysteine to phenylalanine inclusive. Only the CDR3 region is kept as DNA, spanning 42 bases read in frame from base 1. V and J lose 5 bases and 7 bases, and a span of 15 bases separates them. From a lookup of the germline V gene, CDR1 and CDR2 are SGHVS and FNYEAQ. The sample's treatment or condition, from its label and the paper: in vitro stimulation with specific CMV peptide epitopes to enrich CMV-specific T cells. The receptor chain draws on TRBV7-6 and TRBJ1-5; the D gene is possibly TRBD1, with 6 bases matching. This TCR was recovered from a human donor in good health (CMV status not recorded). Some clones in this sample may be carry-over from other donors' samples. This specimen consisted of cultured PBMCs, obtained from culture after CMV antigen stimulation. In nucleotides, the sequence is TGTGCCAGCAGCCGAGGGGGATTAGGGCAGCCCCAGCATTTT. Translated, this gives CASSRGGLGQPQHF.